The present TCR beta chain was sequenced within a study of blood T cells in healthy people across ages. General observations from the study: Strong correlation was found linking TCR beta diversity to naive T cell percentage.

The use of a sample-barcoded 5' primer and a J-beta primer mix characterized a second PCR of about 7 to 12 cycles. TCRdb independently ran MiXCR on the 5' RACE reads; one entry per CDR3 protein. This table has approximately 1,100,000 distinct CDR3 sequences, 35% to 50% appearing once. The length of the CDR3 is 15 residues. V was clipped by 2 bases and J by 11 bases, with 21 bases between them. The V gene's germline CDR1 is SEHNR and CDR2 FQNEAQ (reference sequence). This clonotype was picked up a small number of times. Its antigen is as yet unknown. V gene TRBV7-9 combines with J gene TRBJ2-5, with TRBD2 as a possible D gene (6 bases). The sequenced material came from blood. The receptor was derived from a woman aged 55-69 years in good health. CDR3 sequence (DNA): TGTGCCAGCAGCTTACTGGAGGGGTACTCTAGTGAGCAGTACTTC. The encoded protein is CASSLLEGYSSEQYF.